A single T cell receptor beta chain is shown here with its context. The antigen is undetermined. Other DNA sequences in the same sample also yield this CDR3. V was pared by 0 bases and J by 2 bases, with 5 bases of the junction left unmatched. CDR3 size: 15 residues. The V gene's germline CDR1 is SGDLS and CDR2 YYNGEE. Profiled with immunoSEQ multiplex PCR; TCRdb holds only in-frame clones, not every one. The data hold approximately 1,500,000 clones, with roughly 96% observed a single time. These data belong to a study of shared clonotypes between healthy human individuals. General study results and limits: Blood was the only sampled material, and tissue repertoires likely differ. Incompleteness in sorted-subset sequencing, despite large depth, was shown by rarefaction.

This TCR came from a young man in good health. Sequenced input: naive CD4+ T cells sorted from blood. Subset indicated: CD45RA+ positively selected. The chain joins TRBV9 to TRBJ2-7, with 7 bases that match TRBD1. DNA for the CDR3: TGTGCCAGCAGCGTAGAGGGGGCTAGTACCTACGAGCAGTACTTC. Encoded protein: CASSVEGASTYEQYF.